One sample yielded the 22 T cell receptor beta chains listed below, sequenced in a study of T cell repertoires in cytomegalovirus infection. MiXCR was run by TCRdb on the reads, yielding one entry per CDR3 protein. This sample yields about 600,000 distinct CDR3 sequences, of which less than 25% are seen a single time; under 8.5% belongs to the top ten. The specimen sequenced was CD8+ T cells from PBMCs. The receptors stem from a human donor in good health (CMV status not recorded). Some clones in this sample may be carry-over from other donors' samples.

This chain connects TRBV12-3 or TRBV12-4 to TRBJ2-5; TRBD2 is a possible D gene (5 bases). Trimming took off 3 bases at V and 6 bases at J, with 11 bases between the two ends. The length of the CDR3 is 13 residues. The CDR3 DNA follows: TGTGCCAGCAGTTTCGGGGTCGCGAAGACCCAGTACTTC. This sequence encodes CASSFGVAKTQYF.

This clonotype was found a few times. The V call is TRBV4-1, the J call TRBJ1-1; weak D call: TRBD1 (6 bases). This CDR3 has 12 residues. V lost 5 bases and J lost 8, with 12 bases in between. In germline, CDR1 is MGHRA, CDR2 YSYEKL. CDR3 sequence: CASSSATGEAFF. The CDR3 DNA reads as TGCGCCAGCAGCTCTGCTACAGGGGAAGCTTTCTTT.

In this sample, this clonotype turned up a few times. This chain links TRBV27 with TRBJ2-7; 10 bases fit TRBD2. Germline CDR1 and CDR2: MNHEY and SMNVEV (reference sequence). This CDR3 contains 15 residues. The junction had 4 bases not matched to a gene; V was cut back by 5 bases and J by 0 bases. The CDR3 here is CASSPAGGPSYEQYF. The CDR3 DNA sequence: TGTGCCAGCAGTCCAGCGGGGGGGCCCTCCTACGAGCAGTACTTC.

Concerning this clonotype itself: One end of the junction fails to match germline, which may point to a read error. In DNA form, the CDR3 reads TGTGCCAGCAGCATAGGACAGGGAGTTGAGCAGTTCTTC. Encoded protein: CASSIGQGVEQFF. The V call is TRBV13, the J call TRBJ2-1, with 8 nucleotides matching TRBD1. In germline, CDR1 is PRHDT, CDR2 FYEKMQ (reference sequence). This CDR3 is 13 amino acids long.

In this sample, this clonotype turned up many times. The chain uses TRBV18 and TRBJ2-2, with a possible D match to TRBD1 (6 bases). CDR3 length: 16 amino acids. The ends were cut back, 0 bases at V and 4 bases at J, with 12 bases in the middle. Germline CDR1 reads KGHSH; CDR2 reads LQKENI. The CDR3, as DNA: TGTGCCAGCTCACCACCGGACATCAGGGGCACCGGGGAGCTGTTTTTT. This gives the protein CASSPPDIRGTGELFF.

This clonotype was counted between two and nine times. This chain uses TRBV25-1 with TRBJ1-2, with 10 bases matching TRBD1. There are 16 residues in the CDR3. Per the germline V gene, CDR1 is MGHDK and CDR2 is SYGVNS. Germline trimming cut 3 bases from V and 6 bases from J; bases unmatched to any gene: 10. DNA for the CDR3: TGTGCCAGCAGTGACTTCTTGACAGGGGGCAGCGATGGCTACACCTTC. Its protein product is CASSDFLTGGSDGYTF.

The chain has TRBV28 and TRBJ2-3; 11 bases match TRBD2. The CDR3 runs 16 residues. V shed 4 bases and J 3 bases; nucleotides not matched to a gene: 6. In germline, CDR1 is MDHEN, CDR2 SYDVKM. CDR3 loop: CASSSILAGETDTQYF. CDR3 nucleotides: TGTGCCAGCAGTTCTATACTAGCGGGGGAAACAGATACGCAGTATTTT.

A remark on this clonotype: Possible read error: a much larger clone is one base away. CDR3 DNA sequence: TGTGCCAGTATCCTGGGGTCGAACACTGAAGCTTTCTTT. It specifies CASILGSNTEAFF. The chain recombines TRBV7-9 with TRBJ1-1, with D unclear. The germline V and J ends were trimmed by 9 bases and 1 base, with 12 bases remaining between them. CDR3 size: 13 residues. CDR1 is SEHNR and CDR2 is FQNEAQ in the germline V gene (reference sequence).

Remarks on this clonotype: A read error may account for a junction end that differs from germline. The rearrangement joins TRBV7-4 to TRBJ2-1; 7 bases map to TRBD2. The CDR3 is 15 amino acids. Looked up from germline, CDR1 is SGHVT and CDR2 is SQSDAQ. CDR3 bases: TGTGTCAGCAGCTTATCCCCAGGGACTATCAATGAGCAGTTCTTC. Encoded protein: CVSSLSPGTINEQFF.

CDR3 protein: CSAREPGPNTEAFF. The CDR3 DNA reads as TGCAGTGCTAGAGAACCCGGACCGAACACTGAAGCTTTCTTT. V usage is TRBV20-1 and J usage is TRBJ1-1; D gene uncertain. V lost 0 bases to trimming and J lost 1 base, with 9 bases between them. CDR3 length equals 14 residues. Germline-derived CDR1 and CDR2 are DFQATT and SNEGSKA (reference sequence).

This clonotype has more than one count but fewer than ten. The chain couples TRBV20-1 to TRBJ2-3; either TRBD1 or TRBD2 may supply D (5 bases each). Trimming cost V 0 bases and J 0 bases, with 16 bases left between them. CDR3 length: 17 residues. Germline-derived CDR1 and CDR2 are DFQATT and SNEGSKA (reference sequence). The CDR3 sequence: CSARDWAGTSSTDTQYF. For the CDR3, the DNA is TGCAGTGCTAGAGATTGGGCAGGGACCTCTAGCACAGATACGCAGTATTTT.

This clonotype showed up many times. The CDR3 bases are TGTGCCAGCAGACATAGGGGCAGGAACACCGGGGAGCTGTTTTTT. Translating it yields CASRHRGRNTGELFF. This chain connects TRBV7-8 to TRBJ2-2, with a possible D match to TRBD1 (5 bases). There are 15 residues in the CDR3. CDR1 and CDR2 (germline): SGHVS, FQNEAQ. V lost 6 bases and J 1 base, leaving 12 bases between the germline ends.

This clonotype came up many times. The chain has TRBV28 and TRBJ2-1; maybe TRBD2 (5 bases). This CDR3 spans 18 amino acids. The germline V and J ends were trimmed by 6 bases and 0 bases, with 21 bases remaining between them. Germline V gene data show CDR1 as MDHEN and CDR2 as SYDVKM. The CDR3 DNA sequence: TGTGCCAGCAGCAAGCCTAGCTCAGCCCTGGACTCCTACAATGAGCAGTTCTTC. Protein product: CASSKPSSALDSYNEQFF.

The table lists this clonotype with many counts. Written as DNA, the CDR3 is TGTGCTAGTGGTGCCTCCATGTCCGCCCTATATAGCAATCAGCCCCAGCATTTT. It codes for CASGASMSALYSNQPQHF. This rearrangement joins TRBV12-5 to TRBJ1-5; D is ambiguous. The CDR3 length is 18 residues. The ends were cut back, 5 bases at V and 0 bases at J, with 20 bases in the middle. The germline V gene encodes CDR1 LGHNT and CDR2 FRNRAP. The full variable domain, with the rest looked up from reference TRBV12-5 and TRBJ1-5, is DARVTQTPRHKVTEMGQEVTMRCQPILGHNTVFWYRQTMMQGLELLAYFRNRAPLDDSGMPKDRFSAEMPDATLATLKIQPSEPRDSAVYFCASGASMSALYSNQPQHFGDGTRLSIL.

This clonotype appeared a few times. This chain connects TRBV28 to TRBJ2-2, with 8 positions matching TRBD2. Germline loops: CDR1 MDHEN, CDR2 SYDVKM. The CDR3 runs 15 residues. V dropped 1 base and J dropped 6; count of bases not matched to a gene: 4. CDR3 region: CASSLFSGGAGELFF. CDR3 DNA: TGTGCCAGCAGTTTATTCTCCGGGGGGGCCGGGGAGCTGTTTTTT.

This clonotype was detected a few times. This chain joins TRBV6-5 and TRBJ2-7; D assignment may be TRBD1 or TRBD2 (7 bases each). CDR1 MNHEY and CDR2 SVGAGI come from the germline V gene. The V end was cut by 5 bases, the J end by 5 bases, with 19 bases between. This CDR3 comprises 15 residues. The CDR3 nucleotides are TGTGCCAGCAGTGCGCTCTGGGACAGCGGGAACGAGCAGTACGTC. Amino acids: CASSALWDSGNEQYV.

This clonotype came up many times. The CDR3 loop reads CASSDRDYVYEQYV. The CDR3, as DNA: TGTGCCAGCAGCGACCGGGACTATGTCTACGAGCAGTACGTC. The chain carries TRBV7-9 and TRBJ2-7; 7 positions match TRBD2. J was trimmed by 3 bases and V by 5 bases; bases with no gene match: 7. The CDR3 is 14 residues long. From germline, CDR1 is SEHNR and CDR2 FQNEAQ (reference sequence).

Concerning this clonotype: A much larger clone sits a single nucleotide away, making a read error possible. This rearrangement joins TRBV12-3 or TRBV12-4 to TRBJ1-1, with unresolved D. The CDR3 is 14 amino acids. CDR3 region: CASRPGIPITEASF. The CDR3 DNA follows: TGTGCCAGCCGACCGGGGATACCGATCACTGAAGCTTCCTTT.

This clonotype has only a few counts. This sequence joins TRBV29-1 and TRBJ2-7; no clear D gene. V lost 6 bases and J lost 2, with 14 bases in between. Looked up from germline, CDR1 is SQVTM and CDR2 is ANQGSEA. The CDR3 sequence is 13 residues long. CDR3 sequence: CSVVLTETYEQYF. CDR3 bases: TGCAGCGTCGTACTGACGGAAACCTACGAGCAGTACTTC.

Remarks on this clonotype: A read error may account for a junction end that differs from germline. V gene TRBV14 combines with J gene TRBJ2-5; TRBD1 aligns across 10 bases. Germline loops: CDR1 SGHDN, CDR2 FVKESK. This CDR3 contains 15 residues. In nucleotides, the CDR3 is TGTGCCAGCAGACAAGGGACAGGGGCACGAGAGACCCAGTACTTC. This gives the protein CASRQGTGARETQYF.

The sample holds many counts of this clonotype. This chain uses TRBV4-2 with TRBJ2-2; tentatively, D is TRBD1 (5 bases). Per the germline V gene, CDR1 is LGHNA and CDR2 is YNFKEQ. Trimming took 3 bases from V and 6 from J, leaving 8 bases between them. The CDR3 is made up of 13 amino acids. In DNA form, the CDR3 reads TGTGCCAGCAGCCACAGGGAAGCCGGGGAGCTGTTTTTT. Its translation is CASSHREAGELFF.

This clonotype has a count of ten or more. The rearrangement links TRBV4-1 to TRBJ1-1; 8 bases align to TRBD1. The CDR3 runs to 15 residues. Germline assignment: CDR1 MGHRA and CDR2 YSYEKL. The junction had 4 bases not matched to a gene; V was cut back by 1 base and J by 3 bases. CDR3 nucleotide sequence: TGCGCCAGCAGCCAAGTAGACAGGGGAGACACTGAAGCTTTCTTT. Translating gives CASSQVDRGDTEAFF.